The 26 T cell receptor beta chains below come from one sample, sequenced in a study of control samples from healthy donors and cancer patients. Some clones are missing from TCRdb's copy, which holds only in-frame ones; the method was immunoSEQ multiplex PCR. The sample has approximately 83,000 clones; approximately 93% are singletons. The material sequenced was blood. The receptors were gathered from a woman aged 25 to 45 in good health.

CDR3 sequence reads: CASSNHRDALYEQYF. CDR3 bases: TGTGCCAGCAGCAACCACCGGGACGCCCTCTACGAGCAGTACTTC. The genes are TRBV9 and TRBJ2-7, with D tentatively TRBD1 or TRBD2 (5 bases each). V lost 4 bases and J lost 3, with 17 bases in between. Germline V gene data show CDR1 as SGDLS and CDR2 as YYNGEE. This CDR3 is 15 amino acids long.

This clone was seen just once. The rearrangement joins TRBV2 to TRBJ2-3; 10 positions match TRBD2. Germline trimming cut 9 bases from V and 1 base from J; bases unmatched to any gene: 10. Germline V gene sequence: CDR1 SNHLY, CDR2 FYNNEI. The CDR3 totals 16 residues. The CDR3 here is CASKQGLAGGTDTQYF. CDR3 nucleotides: TGTGCCAGTAAGCAGGGCCTAGCGGGGGGCACAGATACGCAGTATTTT.

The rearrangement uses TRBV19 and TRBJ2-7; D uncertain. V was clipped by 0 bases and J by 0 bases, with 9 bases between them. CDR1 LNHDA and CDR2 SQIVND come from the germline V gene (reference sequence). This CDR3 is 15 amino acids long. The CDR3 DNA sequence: TGTGCCAGTAGTATAGATCCGGTTAGCTCCTACGAGCAGTACTTC. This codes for CASSIDPVSSYEQYF.

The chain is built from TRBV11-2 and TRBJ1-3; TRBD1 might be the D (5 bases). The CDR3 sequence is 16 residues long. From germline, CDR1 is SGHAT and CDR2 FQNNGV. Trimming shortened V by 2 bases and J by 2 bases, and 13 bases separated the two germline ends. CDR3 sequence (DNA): TGTGCCAGCAGCTTACGGGGACGGGGAACTGGAAACACCATATATTTT. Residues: CASSLRGRGTGNTIYF.

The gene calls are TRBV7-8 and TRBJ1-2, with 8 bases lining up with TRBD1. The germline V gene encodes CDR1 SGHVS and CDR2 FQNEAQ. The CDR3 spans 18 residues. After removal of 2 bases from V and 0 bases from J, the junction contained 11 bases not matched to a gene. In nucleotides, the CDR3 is TGTGCCAGCAGCTTAATAGCGAGACAGGGGAAAGCTAACTATGGCTACACCTTC. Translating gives CASSLIARQGKANYGYTF. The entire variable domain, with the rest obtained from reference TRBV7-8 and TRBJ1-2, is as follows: GAGVSQSPRYKVAKRGQDVALRCDPISGHVSLFWYQQALGQGPEFLTYFQNEAQLDKSGLPSDRFFAERPEGSVSTLKIQRTQQEDSAVYLCASSLIARQGKANYGYTFGSGTRLTVV.

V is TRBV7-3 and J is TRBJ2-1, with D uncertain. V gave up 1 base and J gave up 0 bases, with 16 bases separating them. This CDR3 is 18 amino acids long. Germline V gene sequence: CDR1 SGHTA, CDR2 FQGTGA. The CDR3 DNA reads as TGTGCCAGCAGCTTAAATCCCCCGCGCTCGAGCTCCTACAATGAGCAGTTCTTC. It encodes CASSLNPPRSSSYNEQFF. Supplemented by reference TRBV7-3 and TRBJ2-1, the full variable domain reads GAGVSQTPSNKVTEKGKYVELRCDPISGHTALYWYRQSLGQGPEFLIYFQGTGAADDSGLPNDRFFAVRPEGSVSTLKIQRTERGDSAVYLCASSLNPPRSSSYNEQFFGPGTRLTVL.

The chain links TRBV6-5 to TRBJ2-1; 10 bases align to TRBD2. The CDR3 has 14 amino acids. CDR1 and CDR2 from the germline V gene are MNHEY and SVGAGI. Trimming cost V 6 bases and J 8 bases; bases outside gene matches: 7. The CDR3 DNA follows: TGTGCCAGCAGACTAGCGGGGAATTTGGATGAGCAGTTCTTC. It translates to CASRLAGNLDEQFF.

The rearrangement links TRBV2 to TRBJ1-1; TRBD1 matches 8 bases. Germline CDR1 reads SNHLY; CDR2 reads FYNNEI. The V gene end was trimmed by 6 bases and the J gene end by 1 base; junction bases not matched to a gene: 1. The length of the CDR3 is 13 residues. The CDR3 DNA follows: TGTGCCAGCAGAGGACAGGGGAACACTGAAGCTTTCTTT. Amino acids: CASRGQGNTEAFF.

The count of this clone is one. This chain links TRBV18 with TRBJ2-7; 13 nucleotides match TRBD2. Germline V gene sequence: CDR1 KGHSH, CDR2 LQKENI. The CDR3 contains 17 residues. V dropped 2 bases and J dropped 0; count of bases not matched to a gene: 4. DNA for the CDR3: TGTGCCAGCTCACCAGGACTAGCGGGGGCGAGCTCCTACGAGCAGTACTTC. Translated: CASSPGLAGASSYEQYF. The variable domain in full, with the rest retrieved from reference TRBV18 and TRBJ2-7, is NAGVMQNPRHLVRRRGQEARLRCSPMKGHSHVYWYRQLPEEGLKFMVYLQKENIIDESGMPKERFSAEFPKEGPSILRIQQVVRGDSAAYFCASSPGLAGASSYEQYFGPGTRLTVT.

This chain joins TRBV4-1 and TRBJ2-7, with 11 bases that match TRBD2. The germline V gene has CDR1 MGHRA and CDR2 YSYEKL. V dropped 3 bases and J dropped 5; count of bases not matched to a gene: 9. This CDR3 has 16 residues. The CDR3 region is CASSHILAGAIHEQYF. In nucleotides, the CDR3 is TGCGCCAGCAGCCACATACTAGCGGGAGCTATACACGAGCAGTACTTC.

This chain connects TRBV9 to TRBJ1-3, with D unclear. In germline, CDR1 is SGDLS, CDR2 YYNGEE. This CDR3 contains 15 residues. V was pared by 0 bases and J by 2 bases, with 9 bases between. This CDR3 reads CASSVVPSPGNTIYF. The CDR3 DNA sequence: TGTGCCAGCAGCGTAGTTCCGTCCCCTGGAAACACCATATATTTT.

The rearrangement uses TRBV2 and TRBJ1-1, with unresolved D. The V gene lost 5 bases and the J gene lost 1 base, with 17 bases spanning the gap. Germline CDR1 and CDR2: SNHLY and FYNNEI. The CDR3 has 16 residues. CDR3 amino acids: CASSPRRYRRNTEAFF. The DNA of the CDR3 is TGTGCCAGCAGTCCCCGACGATATAGAAGGAACACTGAAGCTTTCTTT.

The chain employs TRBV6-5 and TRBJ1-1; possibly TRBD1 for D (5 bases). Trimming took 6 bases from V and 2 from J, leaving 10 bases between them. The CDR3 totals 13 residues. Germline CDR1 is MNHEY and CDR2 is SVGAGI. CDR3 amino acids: CASSRQLNTEAFF. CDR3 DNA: TGTGCCAGCAGCCGACAGCTTAACACTGAAGCTTTCTTT.

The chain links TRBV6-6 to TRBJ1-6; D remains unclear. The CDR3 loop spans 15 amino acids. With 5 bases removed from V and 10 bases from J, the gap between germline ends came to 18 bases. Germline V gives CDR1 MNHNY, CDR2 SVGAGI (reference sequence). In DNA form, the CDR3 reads TGTGCCAGCAGTCAGTCCCTCGGGGTAGAATCACCCCTCCACTTT. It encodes CASSQSLGVESPLHF.

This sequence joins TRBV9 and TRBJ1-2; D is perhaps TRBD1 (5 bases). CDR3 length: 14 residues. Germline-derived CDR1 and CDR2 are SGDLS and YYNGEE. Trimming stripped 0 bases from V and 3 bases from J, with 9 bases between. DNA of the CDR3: TGTGCCAGCAGCGTAGGAGGGGAATACTATGGCTACACCTTC. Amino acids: CASSVGGEYYGYTF.

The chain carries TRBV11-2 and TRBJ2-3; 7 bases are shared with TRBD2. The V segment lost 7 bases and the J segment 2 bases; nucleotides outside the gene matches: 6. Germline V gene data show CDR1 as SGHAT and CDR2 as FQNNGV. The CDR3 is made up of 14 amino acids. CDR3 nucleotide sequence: TGTGCCAGCAACTTGGGGGGGTCCACAGATACGCAGTATTTT. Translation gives CASNLGGSTDTQYF.

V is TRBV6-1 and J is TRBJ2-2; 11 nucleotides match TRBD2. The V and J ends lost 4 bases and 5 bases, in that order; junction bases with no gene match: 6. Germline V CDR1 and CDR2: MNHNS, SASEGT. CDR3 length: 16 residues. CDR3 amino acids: CASSGTSGPGTGELFF. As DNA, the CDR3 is TGTGCCAGCAGTGGGACTAGCGGGCCGGGGACCGGGGAGCTGTTTTTT.

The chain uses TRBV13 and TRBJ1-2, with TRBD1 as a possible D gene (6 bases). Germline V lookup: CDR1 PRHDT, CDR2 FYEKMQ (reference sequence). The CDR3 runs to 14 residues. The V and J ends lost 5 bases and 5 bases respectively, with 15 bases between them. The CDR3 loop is CASSTRTVRYGYTF. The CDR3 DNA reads TGTGCCAGCAGCACTCGGACAGTAAGGTATGGCTACACCTTC.

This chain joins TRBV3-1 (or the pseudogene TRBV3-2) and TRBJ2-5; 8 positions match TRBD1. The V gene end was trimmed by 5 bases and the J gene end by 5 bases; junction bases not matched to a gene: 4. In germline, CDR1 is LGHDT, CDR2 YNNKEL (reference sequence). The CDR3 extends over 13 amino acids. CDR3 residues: CASSGRGHETQYF. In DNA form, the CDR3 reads TGTGCCAGCAGCGGCAGGGGGCATGAGACCCAGTACTTC.

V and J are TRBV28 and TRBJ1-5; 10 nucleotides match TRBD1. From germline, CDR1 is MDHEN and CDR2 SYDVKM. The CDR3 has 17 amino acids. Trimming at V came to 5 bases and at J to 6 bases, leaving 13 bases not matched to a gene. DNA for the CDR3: TGTGCCAGCAGTAACAGACAGGGGGCAAAGTTTTTTCAGCCCCAGCATTTT. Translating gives CASSNRQGAKFFQPQHF. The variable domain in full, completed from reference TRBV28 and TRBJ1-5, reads DVKVTQSSRYLVKRTGEKVFLECVQDMDHENMFWYRQDPGLGLRLIYFSYDVKMKEKGDIPEGYSVSREKKERFSLILESASTNQTSMYLCASSNRQGAKFFQPQHFGDGTRLSIL.

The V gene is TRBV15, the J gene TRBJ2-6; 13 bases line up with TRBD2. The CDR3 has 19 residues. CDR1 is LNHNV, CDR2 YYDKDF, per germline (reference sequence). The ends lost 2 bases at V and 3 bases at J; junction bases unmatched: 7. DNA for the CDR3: TGTGCCACCAGCAGACCCGGGACTAGCGGGATTGGTGGGGCCAACGTCCTGACTTTC. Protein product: CATSRPGTSGIGGANVLTF.

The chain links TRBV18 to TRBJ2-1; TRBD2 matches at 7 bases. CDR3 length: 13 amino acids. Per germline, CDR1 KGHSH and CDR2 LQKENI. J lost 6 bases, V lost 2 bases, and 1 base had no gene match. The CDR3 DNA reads TGTGCCAGCTCACCAGCGGGAGCCAATGAGCAGTTCTTC. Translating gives CASSPAGANEQFF.

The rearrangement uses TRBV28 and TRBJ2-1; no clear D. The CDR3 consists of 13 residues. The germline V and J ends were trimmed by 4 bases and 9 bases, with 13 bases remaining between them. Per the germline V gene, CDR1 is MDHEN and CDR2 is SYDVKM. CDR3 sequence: CASSSHQSREQFF. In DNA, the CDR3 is TGTGCCAGCAGTTCTCACCAATCCCGTGAGCAGTTCTTC.

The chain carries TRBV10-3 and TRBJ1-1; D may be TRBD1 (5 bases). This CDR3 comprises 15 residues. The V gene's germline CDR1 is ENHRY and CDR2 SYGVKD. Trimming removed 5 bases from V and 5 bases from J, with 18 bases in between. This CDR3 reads CAISRTGLKGTEAFF. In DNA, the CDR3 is TGTGCCATCAGTCGAACCGGGCTGAAGGGGACTGAAGCTTTCTTT.

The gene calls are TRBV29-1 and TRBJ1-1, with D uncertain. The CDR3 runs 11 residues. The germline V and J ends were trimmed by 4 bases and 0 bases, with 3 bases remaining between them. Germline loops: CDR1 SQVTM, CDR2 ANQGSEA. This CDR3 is CSVGVNTEAFF. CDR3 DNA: TGCAGCGTTGGAGTGAACACTGAAGCTTTCTTT. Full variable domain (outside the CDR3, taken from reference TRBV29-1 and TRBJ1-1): SAVISQKPSRDICQRGTSLTIQCQVDSQVTMMFWYRQQPGQSLTLIATANQGSEATYESGFVIDKFPISRPNLTFSTLTVSNMSPEDSSIYLCSVGVNTEAFFGQGTRLTVV.

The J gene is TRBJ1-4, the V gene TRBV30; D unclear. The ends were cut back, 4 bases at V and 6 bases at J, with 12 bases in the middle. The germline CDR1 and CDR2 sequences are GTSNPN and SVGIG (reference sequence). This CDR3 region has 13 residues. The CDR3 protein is CAWTPGQDEKLFF. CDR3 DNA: TGTGCCTGGACCCCGGGTCAGGATGAAAAACTGTTTTTT.